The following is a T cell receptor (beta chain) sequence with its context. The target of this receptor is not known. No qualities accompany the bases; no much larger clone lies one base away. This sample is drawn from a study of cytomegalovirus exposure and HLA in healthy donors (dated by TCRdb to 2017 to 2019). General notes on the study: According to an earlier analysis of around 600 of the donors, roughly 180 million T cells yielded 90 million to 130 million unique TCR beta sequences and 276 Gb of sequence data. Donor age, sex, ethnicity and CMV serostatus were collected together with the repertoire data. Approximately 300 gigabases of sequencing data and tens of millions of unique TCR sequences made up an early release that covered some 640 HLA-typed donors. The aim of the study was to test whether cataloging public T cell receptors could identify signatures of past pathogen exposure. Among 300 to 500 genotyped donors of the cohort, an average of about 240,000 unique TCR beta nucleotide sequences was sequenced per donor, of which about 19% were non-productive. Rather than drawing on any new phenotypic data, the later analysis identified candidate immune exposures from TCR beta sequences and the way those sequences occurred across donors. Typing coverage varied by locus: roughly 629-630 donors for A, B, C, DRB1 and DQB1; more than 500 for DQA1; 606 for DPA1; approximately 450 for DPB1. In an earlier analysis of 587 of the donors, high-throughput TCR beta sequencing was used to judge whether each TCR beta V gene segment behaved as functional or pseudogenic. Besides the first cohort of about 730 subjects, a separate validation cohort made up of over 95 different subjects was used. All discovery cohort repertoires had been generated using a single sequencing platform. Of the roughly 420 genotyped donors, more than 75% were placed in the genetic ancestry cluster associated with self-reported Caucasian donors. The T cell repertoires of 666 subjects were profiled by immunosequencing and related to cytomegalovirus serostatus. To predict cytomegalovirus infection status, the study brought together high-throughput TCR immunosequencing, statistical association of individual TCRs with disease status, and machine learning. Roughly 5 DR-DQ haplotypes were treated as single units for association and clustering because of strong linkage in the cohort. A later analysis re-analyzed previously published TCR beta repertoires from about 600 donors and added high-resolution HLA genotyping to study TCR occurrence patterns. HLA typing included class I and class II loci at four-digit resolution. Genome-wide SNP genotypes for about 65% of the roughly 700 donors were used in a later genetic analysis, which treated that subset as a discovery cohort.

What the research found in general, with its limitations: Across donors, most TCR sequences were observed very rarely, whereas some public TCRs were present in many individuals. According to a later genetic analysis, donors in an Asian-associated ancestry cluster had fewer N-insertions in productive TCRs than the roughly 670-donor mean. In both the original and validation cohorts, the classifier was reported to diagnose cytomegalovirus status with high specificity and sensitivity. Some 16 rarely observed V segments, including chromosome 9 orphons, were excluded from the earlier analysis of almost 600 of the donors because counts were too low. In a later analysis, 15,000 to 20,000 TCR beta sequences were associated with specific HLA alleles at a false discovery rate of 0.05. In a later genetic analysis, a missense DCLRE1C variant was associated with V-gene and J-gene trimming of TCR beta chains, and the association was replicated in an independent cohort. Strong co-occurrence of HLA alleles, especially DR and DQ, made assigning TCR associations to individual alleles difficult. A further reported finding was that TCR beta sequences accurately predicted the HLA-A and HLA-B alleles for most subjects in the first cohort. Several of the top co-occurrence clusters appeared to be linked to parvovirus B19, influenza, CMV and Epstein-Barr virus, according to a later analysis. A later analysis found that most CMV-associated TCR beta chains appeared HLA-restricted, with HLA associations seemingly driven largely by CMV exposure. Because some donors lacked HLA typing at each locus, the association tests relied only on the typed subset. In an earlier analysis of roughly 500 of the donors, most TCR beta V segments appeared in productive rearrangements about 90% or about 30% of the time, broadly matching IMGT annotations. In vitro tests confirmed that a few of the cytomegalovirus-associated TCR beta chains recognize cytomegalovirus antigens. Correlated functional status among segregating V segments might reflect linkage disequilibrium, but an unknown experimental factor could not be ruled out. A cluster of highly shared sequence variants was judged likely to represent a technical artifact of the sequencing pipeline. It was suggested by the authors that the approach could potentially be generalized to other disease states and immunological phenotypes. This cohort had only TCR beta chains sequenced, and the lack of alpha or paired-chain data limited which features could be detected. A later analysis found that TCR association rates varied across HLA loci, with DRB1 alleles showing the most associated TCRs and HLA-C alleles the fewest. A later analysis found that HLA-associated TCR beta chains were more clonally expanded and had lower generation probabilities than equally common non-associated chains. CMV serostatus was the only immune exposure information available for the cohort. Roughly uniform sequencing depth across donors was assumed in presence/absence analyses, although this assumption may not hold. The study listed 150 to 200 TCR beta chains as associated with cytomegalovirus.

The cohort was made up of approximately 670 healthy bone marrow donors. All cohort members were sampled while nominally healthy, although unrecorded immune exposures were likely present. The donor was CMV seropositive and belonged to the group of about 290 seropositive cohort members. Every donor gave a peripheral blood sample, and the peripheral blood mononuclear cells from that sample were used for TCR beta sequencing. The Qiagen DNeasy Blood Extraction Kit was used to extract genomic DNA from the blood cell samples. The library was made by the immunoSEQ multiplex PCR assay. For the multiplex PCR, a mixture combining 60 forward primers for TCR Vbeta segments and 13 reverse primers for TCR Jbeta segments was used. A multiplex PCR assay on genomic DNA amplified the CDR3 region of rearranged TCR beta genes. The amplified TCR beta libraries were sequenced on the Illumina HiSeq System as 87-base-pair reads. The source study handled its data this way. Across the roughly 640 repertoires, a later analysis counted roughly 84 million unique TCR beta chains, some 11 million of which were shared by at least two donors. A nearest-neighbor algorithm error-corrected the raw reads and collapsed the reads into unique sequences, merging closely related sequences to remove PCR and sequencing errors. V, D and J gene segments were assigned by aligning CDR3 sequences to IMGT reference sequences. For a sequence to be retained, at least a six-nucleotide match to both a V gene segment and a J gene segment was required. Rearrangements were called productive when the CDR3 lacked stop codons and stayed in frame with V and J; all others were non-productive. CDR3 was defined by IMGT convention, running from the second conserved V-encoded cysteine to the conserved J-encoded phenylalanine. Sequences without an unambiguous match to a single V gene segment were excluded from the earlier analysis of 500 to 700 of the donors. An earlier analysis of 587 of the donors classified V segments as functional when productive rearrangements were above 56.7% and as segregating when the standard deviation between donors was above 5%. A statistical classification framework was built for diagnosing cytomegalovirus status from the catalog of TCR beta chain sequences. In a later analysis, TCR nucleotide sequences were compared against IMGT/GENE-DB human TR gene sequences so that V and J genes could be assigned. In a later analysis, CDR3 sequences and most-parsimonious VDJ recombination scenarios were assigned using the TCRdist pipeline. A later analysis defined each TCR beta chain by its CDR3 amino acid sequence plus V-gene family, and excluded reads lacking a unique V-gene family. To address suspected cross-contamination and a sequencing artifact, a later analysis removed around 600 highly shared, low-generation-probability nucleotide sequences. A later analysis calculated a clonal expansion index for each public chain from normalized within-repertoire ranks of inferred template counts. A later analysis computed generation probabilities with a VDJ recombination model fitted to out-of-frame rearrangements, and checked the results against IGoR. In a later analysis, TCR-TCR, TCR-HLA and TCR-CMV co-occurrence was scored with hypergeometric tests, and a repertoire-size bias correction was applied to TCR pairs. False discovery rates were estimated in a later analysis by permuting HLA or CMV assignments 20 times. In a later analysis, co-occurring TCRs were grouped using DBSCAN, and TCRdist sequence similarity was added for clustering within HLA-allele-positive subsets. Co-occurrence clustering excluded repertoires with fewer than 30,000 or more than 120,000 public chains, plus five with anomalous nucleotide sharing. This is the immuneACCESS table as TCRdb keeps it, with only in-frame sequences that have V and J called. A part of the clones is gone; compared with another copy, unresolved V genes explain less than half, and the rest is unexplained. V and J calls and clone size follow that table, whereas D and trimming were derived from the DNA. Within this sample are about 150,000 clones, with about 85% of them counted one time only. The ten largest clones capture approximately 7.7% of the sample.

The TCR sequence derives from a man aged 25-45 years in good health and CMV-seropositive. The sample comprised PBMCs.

Here the CDR3 is given as CASSMDRIQGAQHF. At the DNA level, the sequence is TGTGCCAGTAGTATGGACAGGATCCAGGGGGCCCAGCATTTT. The chain is assembled from TRBV19 and TRBJ1-5, with 7 central nucleotides matching TRBD1. The CDR3 contains 14 residues, cysteine and phenylalanine counted. The sequence is cut down to CDR3 DNA, 42 bases in frame from base 1. V and J are trimmed by 3 bases and 11 bases, and the gene matches miss 10 bases of the junction. CDR1 and CDR2, per the germline V gene (reference sequence), are LNHDA and SQIVND.